This T cell receptor (beta chain) is drawn from a study of T cells in pancreatic ductal adenocarcinoma. The protocol was immunoSEQ multiplex PCR, while the TCRdb copy is restricted to in-frame clones and leaves out a portion. The sample carries roughly 100,000 clones, over 90% recorded once. Findings of the study overall: Results skew toward the minority of patients with early-stage disease. Tumors hold more CD45RO+ effector T cells, which may bias toward lower diversity. Tumor and blood clonality did not differ significantly, about 0.1 versus 0.07. Unique clonotypes were roughly 8-fold more numerous in blood than in tumor.

J lost 8 bases, V lost 2 bases, and 4 bases had no gene match. The CDR3 extends over 14 amino acids. The germline gives CDR1 MDHEN, CDR2 SYDVKM. On this clone: Its antigen is still unknown.

The selected patients with pancreatic ductal adenocarcinoma had surgery but no neoadjuvant therapy. The receptor was derived from a human donor with pancreatic ductal adenocarcinoma. The chain couples TRBV28 to TRBJ1-2; 11 bases are shared with TRBD1. The specimen was PBMCs. CDR3 loop: CASSLIGTGGGYTF. The CDR3 nucleotides are TGTGCCAGCAGTTTAATCGGGACAGGGGGAGGCTACACCTTC.